This entry is about one TCR beta chain. What it binds is unknown. Sequenced by immunoSEQ multiplex PCR; TCRdb stores in-frame clones only, minus some. The sample includes some 80,000 clones, around 81% seen only once; the top ten take about 23%. This record comes from a study of radiotherapy plus CTLA-4 blockade in lung cancer. Findings and limits, study-wide: Clones of tumor-derived TCRs expanded in blood after radiotherapy plus ipilimumab.

The CDR3 has 16 amino acids. Trimming removed 5 bases from V and 4 bases from J; junction bases left unmatched: 11. CDR1 MDHEN and CDR2 SYDVKM come from the germline V gene. The chain is built from TRBV28 and TRBJ2-5; 9 nucleotides line up with TRBD1. The sequence derives from a human donor with non-small cell lung cancer whose response to radiotherapy plus ipilimumab could not be evaluated. Some clones in this sample may be carry-over from other donors' samples. The specimen was peripheral blood, collected from a patient treated with radiotherapy plus ipilimumab. This chain's CDR3 is CASSPTGTGLLETQYF. The CDR3 coding sequence is TGTGCCAGCAGTCCAACGGGGACAGGGCTATTAGAGACCCAGTACTTC.